Sequencing of this T cell receptor (beta chain) was carried out in a study of OX40 agonist ivuxolimab in advanced cancers. Across the study: A history of anti-PD-1, anti-PD-L1 or anti-CTLA-4 therapy was acceptable, and roughly 40% had some.

The data were produced by immunoSEQ multiplex PCR, yet TCRdb's version contains in-frame clones alone and is incomplete. The sample carries around 20,000 clones, 88% recorded once. Trimming took 5 bases from V and 2 from J, leaving 17 bases between them. CDR1 and CDR2 (germline): SGHNT, YENEEA. This CDR3 is built from 16 residues. The receptor's source is an adult with an advanced solid tumor such as melanoma, head and neck, liver or kidney cancer. This specimen was CD4+ or CD8+ T cells sorted from blood, taken in a trial of the OX40 agonist ivuxolimab. The chain employs TRBV11-3 and TRBJ2-3; a weak D match, TRBD1 (6 bases). The CDR3 loop reads CASSLVTGSVTDTQYF. For the CDR3, the DNA is TGTGCCAGCAGCCTCGTTACAGGGTCCGTCACAGATACGCAGTATTTT.